Presented here are 10 T cell receptor beta chains from one specimen sequenced in a study of blood T cell repertoires in COVID-19. Data came from immunoSEQ multiplex PCR; TCRdb stores just in-frame clones and leaves some out. Among 70,000 to 90,000 clones listed, roughly 77% were seen once. Sequenced input: peripheral blood. The receptor source for this set is a human donor in a cohort sampled during active COVID-19.

The gene calls are TRBV11-2 and TRBJ2-1; D gene ambiguous. This CDR3 has 16 amino acids. Germline CDR1 and CDR2: SGHAT and FQNNGV. The V end lost 0 bases, the J end lost 3 bases, and 12 bases lay between the germline ends. CDR3 residues: CASSLDLSYDYNEQFF. The CDR3, as DNA: TGTGCCAGCAGCTTAGATCTAAGCTACGACTACAATGAGCAGTTCTTC.

The chain links TRBV28 to TRBJ1-1, with no clear D. Trimming left V 6 bases short and J 0 bases short, with 11 bases between. This CDR3 contains 14 residues. Germline V gene sequence: CDR1 MDHEN, CDR2 SYDVKM. In nucleotides, the CDR3 is TGTGCCAGCAGGCCCACCTCAGTGAACACTGAAGCTTTCTTT. Amino acids: CASRPTSVNTEAFF.

The V and J genes are TRBV28 and TRBJ1-5; 8 positions match TRBD1. The CDR3 extends over 15 amino acids. Unmatched junction bases numbered 7, after V lost 5 bases and J lost 4 bases. CDR1 is MDHEN and CDR2 is SYDVKM in the germline V gene. The CDR3 loop reads CASSIRQGRNQPQHF. The CDR3, as DNA: TGTGCCAGCAGTATCCGACAGGGGCGGAATCAGCCCCAGCATTTT.

The rearrangement joins TRBV18 to TRBJ2-2; D perhaps matches TRBD2 (6 bases). Trimming pared 5 bases from V and 1 base from J, leaving 17 bases between. Germline V gives CDR1 KGHSH, CDR2 LQKENI. The CDR3 covers 17 residues. CDR3 DNA: TGTGCCAGCTCAACCCAGGGTGTTAGCGGGAACACCGGGGAGCTGTTTTTT. It encodes CASSTQGVSGNTGELFF.

The genes are TRBV12-3 or TRBV12-4 and TRBJ2-1; TRBD1 is a possible D gene (6 bases). V was clipped by 5 bases and J by 5 bases, with 7 bases between them. This CDR3 spans 12 amino acids. The CDR3 region is CASSRDNNEQFF. CDR3 coding DNA: TGTGCCAGCAGTCGGGACAACAATGAGCAGTTCTTC.

The J gene is TRBJ2-4, the V gene TRBV18; tentatively, D is TRBD1 (8 bases). V lost 3 bases and J lost 3, with 15 bases in between. This CDR3 has 16 amino acids. Germline V gives CDR1 KGHSH, CDR2 LQKENI. The CDR3 spells CASSPPDREGKNIQYF. The CDR3 DNA follows: TGTGCCAGCTCACCCCCGGACAGGGAGGGCAAAAACATTCAGTACTTC.

The genes are TRBV5-1 and TRBJ1-3; D remains ambiguous. Trimming shortened V by 4 bases and J by 3 bases, and 11 bases separated the two germline ends. Looked up from germline, CDR1 is SGHRS and CDR2 is YFSETQ. The CDR3 runs 14 residues. The CDR3 reads CASSNLYNGNTIYF. CDR3 coding DNA: TGCGCCAGCAGCAATCTATATAATGGAAACACCATATATTTT.

The gene calls are TRBV7-2 and TRBJ1-1, with 7 bases identical to TRBD1. From germline, CDR1 is SGHTA and CDR2 FQGNSA. Trimming cost V 2 bases and J 6 bases; bases outside gene matches: 3. The CDR3 spans 13 residues. In nucleotides, the CDR3 is TGTGCCAGCAGCTTAAAGGGGGCCCCTGAAGCTTTCTTT. Its protein is CASSLKGAPEAFF.

This clone was detected a few times. The chain uses TRBV18 and TRBJ2-7, with D possibly being TRBD2 (5 bases). This CDR3 has 14 residues. The V end was cut by 6 bases, the J end by 0 bases, with 12 bases between. Germline CDR1 is KGHSH and CDR2 is LQKENI. The CDR3 sequence is CASSRGSYSYEQYF. In nucleotides, the CDR3 is TGTGCCAGCTCCCGAGGGTCTTACTCCTACGAGCAGTACTTC.

The chain is built from TRBV7-8 and TRBJ2-3, with 7 bases identical to TRBD2. Germline V lookup: CDR1 SGHVS, CDR2 FQNEAQ. CDR3 length equals 15 residues. Unmatched junction bases numbered 8, after V lost 8 bases and J lost 0 bases. CDR3: CASSSLAASTDTQYF. The DNA of the CDR3 is TGTGCCAGCTCCAGCCTAGCGGCTAGCACAGATACGCAGTATTTT.